The clone carrying this T cell receptor (beta chain) has a count of ten or more. Regarding time point: newly diagnosed GD, antithyroid drugs for less than 3 months. PBMCs provided the RNA from which the TCR library was made. The sample belongs to a study of regulatory T cells in long-lasting Graves disease. CDR3 size: 12 residues. The V end lost 2 bases, the J end lost 9 bases, and 8 bases lay between the germline ends. In germline, CDR1 is MDHEN, CDR2 SYDVKM. Libraries of TCR beta came from iRepertoire HTBI primers plus Arm-PCR of CDR3 regions. TCRdb itself ran the multiplex PCR reads through MiXCR, one entry per CDR3 protein. The table shows fewer than 450,000 distinct CDR3 sequences, with 15% occurring only once. The same sample was also used in a study of T cells in Graves' hyperthyroidism and ophthalmopathy.

The V call is TRBV28, the J call TRBJ2-1; possibly TRBD1 or TRBD2 for D (5 bases each). The receptor's source is a woman aged 40 to 55 with Graves disease. Source: peripheral blood mononuclear cells (PBMCs), taken at new diagnosis, from a patient treated with antithyroid drugs. CDR3 DNA sequence: TGTGCCAGCAGTTTAAGAGGGACTGAGCAGTTCTTC. Encoded protein: CASSLRGTEQFF.